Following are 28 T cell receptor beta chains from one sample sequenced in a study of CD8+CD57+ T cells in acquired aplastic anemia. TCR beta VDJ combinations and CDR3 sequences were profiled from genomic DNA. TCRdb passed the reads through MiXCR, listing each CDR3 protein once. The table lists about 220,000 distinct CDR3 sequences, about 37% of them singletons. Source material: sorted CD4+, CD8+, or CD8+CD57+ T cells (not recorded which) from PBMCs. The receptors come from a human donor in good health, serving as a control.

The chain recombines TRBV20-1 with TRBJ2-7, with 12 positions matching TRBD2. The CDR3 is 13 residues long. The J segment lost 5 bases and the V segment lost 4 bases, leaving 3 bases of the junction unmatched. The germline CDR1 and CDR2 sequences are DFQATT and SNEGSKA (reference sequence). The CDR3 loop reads CSATSGGANEQYF. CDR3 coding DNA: TGCAGTGCTACTAGCGGGGGGGCCAACGAGCAGTACTTC.

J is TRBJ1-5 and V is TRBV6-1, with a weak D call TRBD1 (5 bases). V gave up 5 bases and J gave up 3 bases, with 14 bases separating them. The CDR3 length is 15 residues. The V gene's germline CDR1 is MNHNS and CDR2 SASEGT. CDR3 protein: CASSLRGSLNQPQHF. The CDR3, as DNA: TGTGCCAGCAGTCTCCGGGGCAGCCTCAATCAGCCCCAGCATTTT.

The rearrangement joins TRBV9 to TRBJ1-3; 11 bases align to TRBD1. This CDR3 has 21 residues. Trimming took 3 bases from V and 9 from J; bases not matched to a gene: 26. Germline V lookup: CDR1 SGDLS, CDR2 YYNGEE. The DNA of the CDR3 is TGTGCCAGCAGCGGGACAGTTGCTAGTAAGGACAGGGGGCATCCAAGAAGCACCATATATTTT. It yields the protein CASSGTVASKDRGHPRSTIYF. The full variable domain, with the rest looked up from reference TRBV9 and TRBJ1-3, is DSGVTQTPKHLITATGQRVTLRCSPRSGDLSVYWYQQSLDQGLQFLIQYYNGEERAKGNILERFSAQQFPDLHSELNLSSLELGDSALYFCASSGTVASKDRGHPRSTIYFGEGSWLTVV.

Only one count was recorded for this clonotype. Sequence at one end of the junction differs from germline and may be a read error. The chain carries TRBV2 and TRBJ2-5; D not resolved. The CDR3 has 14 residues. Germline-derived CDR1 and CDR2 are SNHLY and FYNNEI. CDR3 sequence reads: CASGDGTQGETQYF. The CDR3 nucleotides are TGTGCCAGCGGTGATGGAACTCAAGGAGAGACCCAGTACTTC.

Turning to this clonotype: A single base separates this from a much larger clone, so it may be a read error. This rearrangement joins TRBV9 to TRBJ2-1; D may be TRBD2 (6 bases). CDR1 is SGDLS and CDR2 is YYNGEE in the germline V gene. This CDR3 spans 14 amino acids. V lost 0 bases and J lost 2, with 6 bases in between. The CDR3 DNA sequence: TGTGCCAGCAGCGTAGCGGGGGCCTACAATGAGCAGTTCTTC. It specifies CASSVAGAYNEQFF. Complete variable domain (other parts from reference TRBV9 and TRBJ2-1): DSGVTQTPKHLITATGQRVTLRCSPRSGDLSVYWYQQSLDQGLQFLIQYYNGEERAKGNILERFSAQQFPDLHSELNLSSLELGDSALYFCASSVAGAYNEQFFGPGTRLTVL.

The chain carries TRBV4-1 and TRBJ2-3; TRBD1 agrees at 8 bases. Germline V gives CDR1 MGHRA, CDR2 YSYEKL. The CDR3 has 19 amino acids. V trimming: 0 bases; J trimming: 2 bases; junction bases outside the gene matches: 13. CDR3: CASSQESRSTGGVTDTQYF. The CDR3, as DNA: TGCGCCAGCAGCCAAGAGTCCAGGAGTACAGGGGGAGTCACAGATACGCAGTATTTT.

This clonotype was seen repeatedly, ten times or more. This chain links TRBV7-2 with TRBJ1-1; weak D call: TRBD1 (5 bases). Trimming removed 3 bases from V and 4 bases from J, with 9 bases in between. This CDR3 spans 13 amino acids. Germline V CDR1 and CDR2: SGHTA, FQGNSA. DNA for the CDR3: TGTGCCAGCAGCTTCAGGGTGGGCACTGAAGCTTTCTTT. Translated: CASSFRVGTEAFF.

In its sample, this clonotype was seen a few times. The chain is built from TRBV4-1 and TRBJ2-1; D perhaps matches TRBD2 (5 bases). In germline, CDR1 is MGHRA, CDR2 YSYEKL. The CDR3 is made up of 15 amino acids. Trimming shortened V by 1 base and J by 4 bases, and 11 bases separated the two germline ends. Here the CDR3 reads CASSQGMEVYNEQFF. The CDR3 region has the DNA TGCGCCAGCAGCCAAGGAATGGAGGTTTACAATGAGCAGTTCTTC.

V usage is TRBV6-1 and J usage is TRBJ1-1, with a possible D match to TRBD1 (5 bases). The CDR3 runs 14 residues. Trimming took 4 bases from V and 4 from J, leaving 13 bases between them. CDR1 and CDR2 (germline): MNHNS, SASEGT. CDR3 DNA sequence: TGTGCCAGCAGTGTTGAGACAGTCAGCACTGAAGCTTTCTTT. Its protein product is CASSVETVSTEAFF.

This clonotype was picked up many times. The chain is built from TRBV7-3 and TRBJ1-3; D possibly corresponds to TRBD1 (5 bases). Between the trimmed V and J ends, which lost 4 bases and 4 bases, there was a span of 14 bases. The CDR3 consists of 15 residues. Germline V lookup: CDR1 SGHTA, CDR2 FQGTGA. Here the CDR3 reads CASSSQPGPGNTIYF. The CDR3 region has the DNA TGTGCCAGCAGCTCGCAACCGGGACCAGGAAACACCATATATTTT.

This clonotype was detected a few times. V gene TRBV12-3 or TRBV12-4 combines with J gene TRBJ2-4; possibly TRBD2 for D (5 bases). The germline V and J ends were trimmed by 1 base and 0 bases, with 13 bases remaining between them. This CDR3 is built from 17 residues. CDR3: CASSLDRETLAKNIQYF. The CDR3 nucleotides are TGTGCCAGCAGTTTAGACCGGGAAACTCTAGCCAAAAACATTCAGTACTTC.

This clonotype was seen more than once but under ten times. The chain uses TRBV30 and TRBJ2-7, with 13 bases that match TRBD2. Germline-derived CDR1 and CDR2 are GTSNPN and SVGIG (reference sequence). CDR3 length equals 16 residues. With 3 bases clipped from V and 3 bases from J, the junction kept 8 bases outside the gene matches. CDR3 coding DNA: TGTGCCTGGAGGGGAAGACTAGCGGGAGGCCTCTACGAGCAGTACTTC. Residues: CAWRGRLAGGLYEQYF.

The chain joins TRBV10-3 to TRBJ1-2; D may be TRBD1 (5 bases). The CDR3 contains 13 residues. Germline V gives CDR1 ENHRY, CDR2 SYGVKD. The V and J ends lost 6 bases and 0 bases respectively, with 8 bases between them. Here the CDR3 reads CAISRATNYGYTF. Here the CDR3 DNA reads TGTGCCATCAGCAGGGCTACTAACTATGGCTACACCTTC.

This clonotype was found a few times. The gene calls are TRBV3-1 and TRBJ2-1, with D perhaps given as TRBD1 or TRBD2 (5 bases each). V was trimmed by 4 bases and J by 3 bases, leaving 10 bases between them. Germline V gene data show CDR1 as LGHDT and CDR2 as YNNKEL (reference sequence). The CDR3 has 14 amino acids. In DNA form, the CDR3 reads TGTGCCAGCAGCCCCCGGGACGACTACAATGAGCAGTTCTTC. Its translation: CASSPRDDYNEQFF.

Here the CDR3 DNA reads TGTGCCAGCAGTGCGAGGAGGTCTATCAACGAGCAGTACTTC. This gives the protein CASSARRSINEQYF. The gene calls are TRBV2 and TRBJ2-7; the D gene is possibly TRBD2 (5 bases). Germline lookup yields CDR1 SNHLY and CDR2 FYNNEI. The CDR3 has 14 residues. V lost 4 bases, J lost 5 bases, and 15 bases lay in between. The entire variable domain, with the rest obtained from reference TRBV2 and TRBJ2-7, is as follows: EPEVTQTPSHQVTQMGQEVILRCVPISNHLYFYWYRQILGQKVEFLVSFYNNEISEKSEIFDDQFSVERPDGSNFTLKIRSTKLEDSAMYFCASSARRSINEQYFGPGTRLTVT.

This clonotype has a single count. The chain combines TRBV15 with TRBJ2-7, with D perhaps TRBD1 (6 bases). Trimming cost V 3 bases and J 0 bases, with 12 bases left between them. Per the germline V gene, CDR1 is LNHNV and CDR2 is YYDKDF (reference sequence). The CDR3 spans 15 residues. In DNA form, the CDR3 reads TGTGCCACCAGCAGGGCTATAGGGGGCTCCTACGAGCAGTACTTC. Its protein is CATSRAIGGSYEQYF.

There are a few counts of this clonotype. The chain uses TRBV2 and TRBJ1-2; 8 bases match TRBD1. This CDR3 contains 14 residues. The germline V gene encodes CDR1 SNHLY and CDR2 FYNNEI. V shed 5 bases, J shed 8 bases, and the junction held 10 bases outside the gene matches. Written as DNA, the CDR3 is TGTGCCAGCAGTTCCGGACAGGGCCTGCTAGGCTACACCTTC. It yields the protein CASSSGQGLLGYTF.

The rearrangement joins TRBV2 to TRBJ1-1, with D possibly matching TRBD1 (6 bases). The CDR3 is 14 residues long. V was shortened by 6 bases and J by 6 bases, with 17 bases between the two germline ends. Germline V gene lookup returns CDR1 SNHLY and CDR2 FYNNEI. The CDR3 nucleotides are TGTGCCAGCAGATTTTCAGGGGTGTATGCTGAAGCTTTCTTT. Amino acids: CASRFSGVYAEAFF.

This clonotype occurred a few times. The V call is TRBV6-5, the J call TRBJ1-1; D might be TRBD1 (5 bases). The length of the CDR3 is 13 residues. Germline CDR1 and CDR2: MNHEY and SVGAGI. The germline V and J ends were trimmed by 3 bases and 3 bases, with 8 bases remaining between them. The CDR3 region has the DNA TGTGCCAGCAGTTATCAGGGTTACACTGAAGCTTTCTTT. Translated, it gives CASSYQGYTEAFF.

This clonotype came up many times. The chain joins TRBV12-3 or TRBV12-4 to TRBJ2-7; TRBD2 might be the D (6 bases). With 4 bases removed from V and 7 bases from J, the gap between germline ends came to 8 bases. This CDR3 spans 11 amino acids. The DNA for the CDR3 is TGTGCCAGCAGTTGGGGGGAGGAGCAGTACTTC. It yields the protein CASSWGEEQYF.

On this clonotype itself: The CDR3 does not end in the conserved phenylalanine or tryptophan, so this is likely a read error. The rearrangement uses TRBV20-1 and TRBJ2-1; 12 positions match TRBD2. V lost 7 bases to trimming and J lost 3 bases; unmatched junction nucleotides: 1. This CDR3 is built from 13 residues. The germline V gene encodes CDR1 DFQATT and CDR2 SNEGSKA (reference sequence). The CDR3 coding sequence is TGCAGTGTACTAGCGGGGGGCTACAATGAGCAGTTCCTC. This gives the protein CSVLAGGYNEQFL.

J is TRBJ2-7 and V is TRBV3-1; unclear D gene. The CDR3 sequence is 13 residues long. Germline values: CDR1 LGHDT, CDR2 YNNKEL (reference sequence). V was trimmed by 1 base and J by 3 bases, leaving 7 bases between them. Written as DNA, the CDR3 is TGTGCCAGCAGCCAAGGAATTCTCTACGAGCAGTACTTC. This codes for CASSQGILYEQYF.

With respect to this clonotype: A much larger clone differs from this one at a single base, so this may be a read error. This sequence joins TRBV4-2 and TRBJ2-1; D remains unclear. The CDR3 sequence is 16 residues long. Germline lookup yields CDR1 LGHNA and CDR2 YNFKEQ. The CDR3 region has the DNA TGTGCCAGCAGCCAAAGCAATAAGGGCCCCTACAATGGGCAGTTCTTC. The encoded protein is CASSQSNKGPYNGQFF.

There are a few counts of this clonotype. The CDR3 DNA sequence: TGTGCCAGCAGTTACTCGATCCCAGAGTTCCTTCCTACTAACTATGGCTACACCTTC. The encoded protein is CASSYSIPEFLPTNYGYTF. The J gene is TRBJ1-2, the V gene TRBV6-2 or TRBV6-3; unclear D gene. The CDR3 spans 19 residues. V dropped 0 bases and J dropped 0 bases, with 20 bases sitting between them. Per the germline V gene, CDR1 is MNHEY and CDR2 is SVGEGT.

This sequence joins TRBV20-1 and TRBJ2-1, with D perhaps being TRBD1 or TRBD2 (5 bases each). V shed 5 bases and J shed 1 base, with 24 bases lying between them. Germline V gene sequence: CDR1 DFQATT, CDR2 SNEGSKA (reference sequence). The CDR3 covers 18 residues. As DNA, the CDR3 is TGCAGTGCTCCCCGGGGCTCACCGTTTCCCCAATCCTACAATGAGCAGTTCTTC. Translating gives CSAPRGSPFPQSYNEQFF.

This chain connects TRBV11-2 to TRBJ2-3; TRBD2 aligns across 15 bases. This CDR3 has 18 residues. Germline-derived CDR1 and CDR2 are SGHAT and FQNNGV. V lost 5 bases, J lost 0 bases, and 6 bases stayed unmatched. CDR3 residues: CASSLGTSGRTSTDTQYF. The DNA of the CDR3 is TGTGCCAGCAGCCTAGGGACTAGCGGGAGGACTAGCACAGATACGCAGTATTTT.

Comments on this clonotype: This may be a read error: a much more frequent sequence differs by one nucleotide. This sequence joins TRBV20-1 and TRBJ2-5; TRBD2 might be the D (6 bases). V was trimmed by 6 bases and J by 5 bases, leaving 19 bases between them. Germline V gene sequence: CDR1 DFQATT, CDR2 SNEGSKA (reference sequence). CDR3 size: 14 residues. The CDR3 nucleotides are TGCAGTGCCAGTACCGGGACTGGACGGGAGACCCAGTACTTC. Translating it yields CSASTGTGRETQYF.

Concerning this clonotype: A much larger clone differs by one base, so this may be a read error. The CDR3 loop reads CASSQESGGSYEQHF. CDR3 bases: TGCGCCAGCAGCCAAGAGTCCGGCGGGTCCTACGAGCAGCACTTC. This rearrangement joins TRBV4-1 to TRBJ2-7, with a possible D match to TRBD2 (5 bases). Germline values: CDR1 MGHRA, CDR2 YSYEKL. This CDR3 contains 15 residues.